Following are 4 T cell receptor beta chains from one sample sequenced in a study of blood T cells in healthy people across ages. A sample-barcoded 5' primer and a J-beta primer mix were used in a second PCR of roughly 6 to 11 cycles. MiXCR was run by TCRdb on the 5' RACE reads, yielding one entry per CDR3 protein. Of 500,000 to 600,000 distinct CDR3 sequences listed, approximately 30% are singletons. The sequenced material came from blood. The receptors derive from a woman aged 70 to 79 in good health.

V is TRBV2 and J is TRBJ2-5; TRBD2 aligns across 9 bases. The DNA matches TRBJ2-1 better at its end, which makes the J call doubtful. CDR1 and CDR2 (germline): SNHLY, FYNNEI. The CDR3 contains 14 residues. CDR3 region: CASSFGGGVDEQFF. The DNA for the CDR3 is TGTGCCAGCAGCTTCGGCGGGGGGGTCGATGAGCAGTTCTTC.

The chain employs TRBV9 and TRBJ1-4; 9 bases are a match to TRBD1. Trimming cost V 4 bases and J 6 bases; bases outside gene matches: 7. The germline gives CDR1 SGDLS, CDR2 YYNGEE. The CDR3 loop spans 15 amino acids. DNA for the CDR3: TGTGCCAGCAGCTCAACAGGGGGCTGGGATGAAAAACTGTTTTTT. This encodes CASSSTGGWDEKLFF.

This clonotype came up a few times. The chain employs TRBV5-1 and TRBJ2-2, with D perhaps matching TRBD1 or TRBD2 (5 bases each). Trimming cost V 3 bases and J 4 bases, with 10 bases left between them. The germline V gene encodes CDR1 SGHRS and CDR2 YFSETQ. The CDR3 is made up of 14 amino acids. In DNA, the CDR3 is TGCGCCAGCAGCTCCGTTGGGGGCACCGGGGAGCTGTTTTTT. It specifies CASSSVGGTGELFF.

This clonotype was recorded a few times. This chain uses TRBV28 with TRBJ1-2, with 7 bases fitting TRBD1. CDR1 is MDHEN, CDR2 SYDVKM, per germline. The CDR3 totals 15 residues. V was pared by 11 bases and J by 0 bases, with 12 bases of the junction left unmatched. As DNA, the CDR3 is TGTGCCGGGTCACCGGGGGACAGTACTAACTATGGCTACACCTTC. This gives the protein CAGSPGDSTNYGYTF.